The sequence of this T cell receptor beta chain was determined in a study of PD-L1 blockade in urothelial cancer. Study details: Of 29 patients, approximately 23 were males with bladder-origin urothelial cancer. Earlier, patients had received 0 to 3 chemotherapy regimens.

Synthetic analogs of TCR templates were spiked into every PCR. Data came from immunoSEQ multiplex PCR; TCRdb stores just in-frame clones and leaves some out. Of 15,000 to 20,000 clones in the sample, about 83% were seen once. The V gene lost 0 bases and the J gene lost 3 bases, with 6 bases spanning the gap. Germline V gene lookup returns CDR1 LNHDA and CDR2 SQIVND (reference sequence). CDR3 size: 13 residues. Stated time point: peripheral blood 6 weeks after treatment start. The chain employs TRBV19 and TRBJ2-7; possibly TRBD2 for D (5 bases). Sample: PBMCs, taken around atezolizumab (anti-PD-L1) treatment. The receptor comes from a man aged 45-65 years with urothelial cancer. CDR3 sequence reads: CASSIETSYEQYF. As DNA, the CDR3 is TGTGCCAGTAGTATAGAAACTAGCTACGAGCAGTACTTC.